This T cell receptor (beta chain) was recovered during a study of blood T cell repertoires in COVID-19. Whole-study context: Samples taken during acute and convalescent COVID-19 were collected in the United States, Italy and Spain.

The CDR3 contains 15 residues. The germline V gene encodes CDR1 MNHEY and CDR2 SVGAGI. Trimming cost V 6 bases and J 8 bases; bases outside gene matches: 9. Authors' methods: Amplification from reference gene primers served as the basis for estimated nucleated cell counts. Data came from immunoSEQ multiplex PCR; TCRdb stores just in-frame clones and leaves some out. V, J and clone size are taken as reported in that table, and D and trimming were inferred from the DNA itself. This sample carries about 300,000 clones, 85% of them seen once, and the ten largest clones take 2.5%. This clone showed up just once. Participants were aged 18 to 89 years, lived in over 20 US areas, and enrolled virtually.

V usage is TRBV6-5 and J usage is TRBJ2-1; the match to TRBD1 covers 11 bases. This TCR was sampled from a woman between 50 and 59 years old who had recovered from COVID-19. Sequenced input: PBMCs or T cells enriched from blood (not recorded which). CDR3 sequence reads: CASSIRDRGGDEQFF. CDR3 bases: TGTGCCAGCAGCATAAGGGACAGGGGGGGGGATGAGCAGTTCTTC.